This T cell receptor (beta chain) was captured by sequencing in a study of cytomegalovirus exposure and HLA in healthy donors. Regarding the study as a whole: Rarity characterized most TCR sequences, yet some public TCRs appeared in many donors. The classifier, whose performance was assessed in both the original and validation cohorts, reportedly diagnosed cytomegalovirus status with high specificity and sensitivity.

V dropped 5 bases and J dropped 6; count of bases not matched to a gene: 9. This CDR3 contains 15 residues. CDR1 and CDR2 from the germline V gene are PRHDT and FYEKMQ (reference sequence). A note on this clone: The antigen remains unidentified.

Method: immunoSEQ multiplex PCR; TCRdb's copy keeps in-frame clones and lacks some. This table has approximately 70,000 clones, about 94% appearing once. The specimen was PBMCs. The clonotype comes from a woman younger than 30 in good health and CMV-seronegative. The chain combines TRBV13 with TRBJ2-1; 8 bases are a match to TRBD2. The CDR3 sequence is CASSISGLVVNEQFF. The CDR3 bases are TGTGCCAGCAGCATCTCGGGACTAGTAGTCAATGAGCAGTTCTTC. The entire variable domain, with the rest obtained from reference TRBV13 and TRBJ2-1, is as follows: AAGVIQSPRHLIKEKRETATLKCYPIPRHDTVYWYQQGPGQDPQFLISFYEKMQSDKGSIPDRFSAQQFSDYHSELNMSSLELGDSALYFCASSISGLVVNEQFFGPGTRLTVL.